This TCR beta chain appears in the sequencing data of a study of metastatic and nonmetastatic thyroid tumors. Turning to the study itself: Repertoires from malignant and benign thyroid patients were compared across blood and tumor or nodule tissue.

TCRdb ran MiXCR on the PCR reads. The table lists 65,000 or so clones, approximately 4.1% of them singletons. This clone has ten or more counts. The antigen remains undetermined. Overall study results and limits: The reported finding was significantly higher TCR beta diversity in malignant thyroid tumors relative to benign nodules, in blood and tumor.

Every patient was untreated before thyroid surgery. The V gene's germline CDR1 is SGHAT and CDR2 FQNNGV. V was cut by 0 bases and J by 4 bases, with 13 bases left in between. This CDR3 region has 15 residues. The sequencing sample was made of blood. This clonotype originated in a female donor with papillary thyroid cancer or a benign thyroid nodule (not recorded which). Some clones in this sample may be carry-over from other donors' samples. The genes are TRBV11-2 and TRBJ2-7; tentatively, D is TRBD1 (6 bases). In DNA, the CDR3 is TGTGCCAGCAGCTTAGATACGGCAGGGGTGTACGAGCAGTACTTC. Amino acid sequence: CASSLDTAGVYEQYF.